The 11 T cell receptor beta chains reported below all come from one sample, sequenced in a study of blood T cell repertoires in COVID-19 (dated by TCRdb to 2018 to 2020). Receptors were amplified or captured by the immunoSEQ multiplex PCR assay. TCRdb provides this immuneACCESS table in a form limited to in-frame rearrangements. Some clones are lacking; in checked studies, under half of them reflect an unresolved V gene, and why the rest are absent is not known. The sample table shows 180,000 or so clones, and roughly 90% are seen once. Around 1.5% of the sample rests with the top ten. The sequenced material came from peripheral blood. These receptor sequences come from a man in his late teens or twenties with active or convalescent COVID-19.

V gene TRBV9 combines with J gene TRBJ2-3; possibly TRBD2 for D (5 bases). The germline V and J ends were trimmed by 0 bases and 0 bases, with 11 bases remaining between them. This CDR3 comprises 16 residues. Germline values: CDR1 SGDLS, CDR2 YYNGEE. CDR3: CASSVDEGASTDTQYF. Written as DNA, the CDR3 is TGTGCCAGCAGCGTAGACGAGGGCGCTAGCACAGATACGCAGTATTTT.

The chain recombines TRBV5-1 with TRBJ2-2, with D possibly being TRBD1 (6 bases). V lost 4 bases to trimming and J lost 1 base, with 11 bases between them. The CDR3 is 15 residues long. The V gene's germline CDR1 is SGHRS and CDR2 YFSETQ. Here the CDR3 reads CASSPRDMNTGELFF. CDR3 DNA sequence: TGCGCCAGCAGCCCAAGGGACATGAACACCGGGGAGCTGTTTTTT.

J is TRBJ2-7 and V is TRBV11-1; TRBD2 agrees at 8 bases. CDR1 is SGHAT and CDR2 is FQDESV in the germline V gene (reference sequence). V trimming: 5 bases; J trimming: 5 bases; junction bases outside the gene matches: 14. The CDR3 runs 16 residues. This CDR3 reads CASSPKVGLVKNEQYF. The CDR3 nucleotides read TGTGCCAGCAGCCCCAAAGTGGGACTAGTCAAAAACGAGCAGTACTTC.

This clone was seen a handful of times. The chain carries TRBV30 and TRBJ2-2; 10 bases are shared with TRBD2. Per germline, CDR1 GTSNPN and CDR2 SVGIG (reference sequence). CDR3 length: 16 amino acids. J gave up 6 bases and V 4 bases, and 11 bases lay outside the gene matches. CDR3 nucleotide sequence: TGTGCCTGGACCCAAGGTCTCAGCGGGGGGGCCGGGGAGCTGTTTTTT. It encodes CAWTQGLSGGAGELFF.

J is TRBJ1-2 and V is TRBV19; 7 nucleotides match TRBD1. This CDR3 region has 12 residues. The germline V gene has CDR1 LNHDA and CDR2 SQIVND (reference sequence). V was pared by 10 bases and J by 5 bases, with 7 bases of the junction left unmatched. CDR3 loop: CAIRQGGYGYTF. CDR3 sequence (DNA): TGTGCCATAAGACAGGGAGGTTATGGCTACACCTTC.

The V gene is TRBV5-1, the J gene TRBJ2-1, with D possibly being TRBD1 (5 bases). This CDR3 is built from 16 residues. With 4 bases removed from V and 6 bases from J, the gap between germline ends came to 20 bases. The V gene's germline CDR1 is SGHRS and CDR2 YFSETQ. The CDR3 here is CASSRSVGADSNEQFF. Written as DNA, the CDR3 is TGCGCCAGCAGCCGGAGTGTAGGGGCCGATTCCAATGAGCAGTTCTTC.

The CDR3 DNA reads as TGTGCCAGCAGCCAAGTTATAGCGGGAGGAGGTGGGGCCAACGTCCTGACTTTC. This gives the protein CASSQVIAGGGGANVLTF. This chain connects TRBV4-2 to TRBJ2-6, with 10 bases lining up with TRBD2. V shed 1 base and J 3 bases; nucleotides not matched to a gene: 6. Germline CDR1 reads LGHNA; CDR2 reads YNFKEQ. The CDR3 covers 18 residues.

This rearrangement joins TRBV25-1 to TRBJ1-3, with D possibly being TRBD1 (5 bases). V was cut by 4 bases and J by 4 bases, with 11 bases left in between. The CDR3 is 14 amino acids. Per germline, CDR1 MGHDK and CDR2 SYGVNS. This chain's CDR3 is CASSVGGKGNTIYF. As DNA, the CDR3 is TGTGCCAGCAGTGTCGGGGGTAAGGGAAACACCATATATTTT. Looking up the rest from reference TRBV25-1 and TRBJ1-3 gives the full variable domain: EADIYQTPRYLVIGTGKKITLECSQTMGHDKMYWYQQDPGMELHLIHYSYGVNSTEKGDLSSESTVSRIRTEHFPLTLESARPSHTSQYLCASSVGGKGNTIYFGEGSWLTVV.

As for this clone: At one boundary the junction diverges from the germline segment, which might be a read error. The V gene is TRBV7-7, the J gene TRBJ1-1; D remains unclear. The V gene's germline CDR1 is SSHAT and CDR2 FNYEAQ (reference sequence). This CDR3 contains 13 residues. CDR3 amino acids: CASSLSPDTEAFF. CDR3 DNA: TGTGCTAGCAGCTTATCCCCCGACACTGAAGCTTTCTTT.

The chain combines TRBV4-3 with TRBJ1-1, with D maybe TRBD1 (5 bases). The V end lost 1 base, the J end lost 1 base, and 16 bases lay between the germline ends. Germline V CDR1 and CDR2: LGHNA, YSLEER. The CDR3 contains 17 residues. Here the CDR3 DNA reads TGCGCCAGCAGCCAAGTGCGGCCGCCAGGGCAGAACACTGAAGCTTTCTTT. Translation: CASSQVRPPGQNTEAFF.

This clone has just one count. This chain links TRBV29-1 with TRBJ2-3; TRBD2 might be the D (6 bases). The germline V gene has CDR1 SQVTM and CDR2 ANQGSEA. Trimming pared 2 bases from V and 1 base from J, leaving 10 bases between. The CDR3 is 14 amino acids. The CDR3 protein is CSVESAGRTDTQYF. CDR3 sequence (DNA): TGCAGCGTTGAATCCGCGGGACGCACAGATACGCAGTATTTT.